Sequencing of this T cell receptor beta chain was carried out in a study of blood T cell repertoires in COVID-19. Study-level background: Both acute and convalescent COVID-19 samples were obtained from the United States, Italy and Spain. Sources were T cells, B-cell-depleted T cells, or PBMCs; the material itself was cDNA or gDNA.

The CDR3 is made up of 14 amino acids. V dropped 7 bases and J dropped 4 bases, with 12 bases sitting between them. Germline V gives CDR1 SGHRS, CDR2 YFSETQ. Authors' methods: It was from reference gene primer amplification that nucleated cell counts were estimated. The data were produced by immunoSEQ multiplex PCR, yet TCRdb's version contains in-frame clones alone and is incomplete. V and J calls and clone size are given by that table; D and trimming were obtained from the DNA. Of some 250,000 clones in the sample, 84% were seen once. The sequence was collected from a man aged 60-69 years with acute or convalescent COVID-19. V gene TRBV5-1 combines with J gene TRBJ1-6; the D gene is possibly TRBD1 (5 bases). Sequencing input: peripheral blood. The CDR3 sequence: CASGLTGYNSPLHF. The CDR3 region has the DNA TGCGCCAGCGGCCTAACAGGTTATAATTCACCCCTCCACTTT.